A selection of T cell receptor beta chains follows, all from one sample in a study of shared T cell receptors in the human thymus. Using immunoSEQ multiplex PCR, the repertoire was profiled, and TCRdb retains in-frame clones only, with some absent. The table has hundreds of thousands of clones, 80% to 90% seen once; the top ten hold 0.0094%. This sample was shared with a second study, whose subject was human thymus T cells.

Specimen: thymocytes. The source of these receptors is a boy in the first two years of life with a congenital heart defect. Each CDR3 is given with its conserved first and last residue. A D gene is named only where the DNA matches it firmly. Some rows mark clone size as missing; the rest say once, few, many or name a class of expanded clone.

cdr3_aa,cdr3_nt,clone_size,j_call,v_call,d_call
CASRPGQVHTDTQYF,TGCGCCAGCAGACCGGGACAGGTTCACACAGATACGCAGTATTTT,.,TRBJ2-3,TRBV4-1,TRBD1
CASRQGVWNSPLHF,TGTGCCAGCAGACAGGGGGTTTGGAATTCACCCCTCCACTTT,once,TRBJ1-6,TRBV6-4,TRBD1
CASSEFPGRVLTGNSPLHF,TGTGCCAGCAGTGAGTTCCCTGGACGGGTTCTTACAGGGAATTCACCCCTCCACTTT,.,TRBJ1-6,TRBV6-1,.
CASSLTGAGGPEETQYF,TGTGCCAGCAGTTTGACGGGAGCGGGGGGGCCGGAAGAGACCCAGTACTTC,.,TRBJ2-5,TRBV28,TRBD2
CASGFRVPAGYYEQYF,TGTGCTAGTGGTTTTCGCGTTCCCGCGGGCTACTACGAGCAGTACTTC,.,TRBJ2-7,TRBV12-5,.
CASRNPGTGGPTGELFF,TGTGCCAGCAGGAACCCCGGGACAGGGGGTCCCACCGGGGAGCTGTTTTTT,.,TRBJ2-2,TRBV27,TRBD1
CASSKQGVNTEAFF,TGCGCCAGCAGCAAACAGGGGGTGAACACTGAAGCTTTCTTT,.,TRBJ1-1,TRBV4-3,TRBD1
CASRQFPPTHSYEQYF,TGCGCCAGCAGACAGTTCCCTCCCACTCACTCCTACGAGCAGTACTTC,.,TRBJ2-7,TRBV5-1,.
CASSLGQLSKPGLETYEQYF,TGTGCCAGCAGCTTAGGACAGCTATCCAAGCCGGGACTAGAGACGTACGAGCAGTACTTC,.,TRBJ2-7,TRBV7-8,TRBD2
CASSLTYAADTGELFF,TGTGCCAGCAGCTTAACGTACGCGGCCGACACCGGGGAGCTGTTTTTT,.,TRBJ2-2,TRBV7-3,.